The rows below give T cell receptor beta chains drawn from one sample of a study of CD8 T cell repertoires and HIV-1 epitope variants. Assay used: immunoSEQ multiplex PCR; TCRdb lists only in-frame clones, some missing. The sample contains 5,000 or so clones, about three fifths of which appear only once. The antigens of these receptors remain unknown. Material: cultured CD8+ T cells derived from PBMCs. All receptors derive from a male donor with HIV. The CDR3 runs from the conserved cysteine through the conserved F or W. The order of the fields is J gene, V gene, clone size, D gene, CDR3 DNA, CDR3 protein. D genes are given only for firm matches. Expanded clones are given a class, and other clones once, few, many or no size at all.

j_gene: TRBJ2-3; v_gene: TRBV27; abundance: -; d_gene: -; CDR3nt: TGTGCCAGCAGCATCGAGGGACCCACAGATACGCAGTATTTT; CDR3aa: CASSIEGPTDTQYF
j_gene: TRBJ2-1; v_gene: TRBV28; abundance: once; d_gene: TRBD2; CDR3nt: TGTGCCAGCACCCGGACTAGCGGGAGGAGCAATGAGCAGTTCTTC; CDR3aa: CASTRTSGRSNEQFF
j_gene: TRBJ2-1; v_gene: TRBV11-1; abundance: few; d_gene: -; CDR3nt: TGTGCCAGCAGCTTAGCCGGACAGAGCTACAATGAGCAGTTCTTC; CDR3aa: CASSLAGQSYNEQFF
j_gene: TRBJ2-2; v_gene: TRBV11-1; abundance: -; d_gene: -; CDR3nt: TGTGCCAGCAGCCTAGGCCAGGGTGCGGGGATGTTGGACACCGGGGAGCTGTTTTTT; CDR3aa: CASSLGQGAGMLDTGELFF
j_gene: TRBJ2-5; v_gene: TRBV27; abundance: -; d_gene: TRBD2; CDR3nt: TGTGCCAGCACTTCAGCGGGGGGATCAGAGACCCAGTACTTC; CDR3aa: CASTSAGGSETQYF
j_gene: TRBJ2-1; v_gene: TRBV28; abundance: -; d_gene: -; CDR3nt: TGTGCCAGCAGTTTGGGGTTAAATGAGCAGTTCTTC; CDR3aa: CASSLGLNEQFF
j_gene: TRBJ1-4; v_gene: TRBV28; abundance: -; d_gene: -; CDR3nt: TGTGCCAGCATGGGGCCTGAAAAACTGTTTTTT; CDR3aa: CASMGPEKLFF
j_gene: TRBJ2-1; v_gene: TRBV5-8; abundance: -; d_gene: TRBD2; CDR3nt: TGTGCCAGCAGCTTGGATAGCGGGTTGGATGAGCAGTTCTTC; CDR3aa: CASSLDSGLDEQFF
j_gene: TRBJ2-1; v_gene: TRBV6-5; abundance: once; d_gene: TRBD2; CDR3nt: TGTGCCAGCAGTTACTCGGCTAGCGGGAGCGGCAATGAGCAGTTCTTC; CDR3aa: CASSYSASGSGNEQFF
j_gene: TRBJ2-7; v_gene: TRBV7-2; abundance: -; d_gene: -; CDR3nt: TGTGCCAGCAGCTTAGAGGACTTGCGCGAGCAGTACTTC; CDR3aa: CASSLEDLREQYF
j_gene: TRBJ1-5; v_gene: TRBV10-2; abundance: -; d_gene: -; CDR3nt: TGCGCCAGCAGTGAGTCGGGGGCACGGCAGCCCCAGCATTTT; CDR3aa: CASSESGARQPQHF
j_gene: TRBJ2-7; v_gene: TRBV20-1; abundance: -; d_gene: -; CDR3nt: TGCAGTGCTAGAGGGTACGAGCAGTACTTC; CDR3aa: CSARGYEQYF
j_gene: TRBJ1-5; v_gene: TRBV2; abundance: -; d_gene: -; CDR3nt: TGTGCCAGCCAATCGGGGTGGAATCAGCCCCAGCATTTT; CDR3aa: CASQSGWNQPQHF
j_gene: TRBJ1-5; v_gene: TRBV10-2; abundance: -; d_gene: -; CDR3nt: TGCGCCAGCAGTGAAGGCTGGGAGGGTCAGCCCCAGCATTTT; CDR3aa: CASSEGWEGQPQHF
j_gene: TRBJ1-2; v_gene: TRBV5-4; abundance: -; d_gene: -; CDR3nt: TGTGCCAGCAGCTTGGGGACCCGGGGCTACACCTTC; CDR3aa: CASSLGTRGYTF
j_gene: TRBJ2-2; v_gene: TRBV5-5; abundance: -; d_gene: -; CDR3nt: TGTGCCAGCAGCTTCCAAACCGGGGAGCTGTTTTTT; CDR3aa: CASSFQTGELFF
j_gene: TRBJ1-5; v_gene: TRBV4-1; abundance: -; d_gene: -; CDR3nt: TGCGCCAGCAGCCAAGTACTTCGGGGCAATCAGCCCCAGCATTTT; CDR3aa: CASSQVLRGNQPQHF
j_gene: TRBJ2-7; v_gene: TRBV14; abundance: -; d_gene: TRBD1; CDR3nt: TGTGCCAGCAGCCAAGCGACAGGGGCCGGGAGCGAGCAGTACTTC; CDR3aa: CASSQATGAGSEQYF
j_gene: TRBJ1-4; v_gene: TRBV27; abundance: few; d_gene: TRBD1; CDR3nt: TGTGCCAGCAGTCTCGGGACAGGGGGCTACGCGGAAAAACTGTTTTTT; CDR3aa: CASSLGTGGYAEKLFF
j_gene: TRBJ2-1; v_gene: TRBV7-2; abundance: -; d_gene: -; CDR3nt: TGTGCCAGCAGCTTAGGCCTCCGTATGCGTTTGAACAATGAGCAGTTCTTC; CDR3aa: CASSLGLRMRLNNEQFF
j_gene: TRBJ2-7; v_gene: TRBV5-1; abundance: large; d_gene: -; CDR3nt: TGCGCCAGCAGCCCTGAGTTGGATTACTACGAGCAGTACTTC; CDR3aa: CASSPELDYYEQYF
j_gene: TRBJ2-7; v_gene: TRBV21-1; abundance: -; d_gene: -; CDR3nt: TGTGCCAGCAGCAAAGATAGCGGGGGAACCTACGAGCAGTACTTC; CDR3aa: CASSKDSGGTYEQYF
j_gene: TRBJ2-3; v_gene: TRBV4-1; abundance: -; d_gene: -; CDR3nt: TGCGCCAGCAGCCAAGGGGCCCGCAGGGGATCTAGCACAGATACGCAGTATTTT; CDR3aa: CASSQGARRGSSTDTQYF
j_gene: TRBJ1-6; v_gene: TRBV6-4; abundance: once; d_gene: TRBD1; CDR3nt: TGTGCCAGCAGTGCAGGGACAGGGGAACCGCCAACGTCACCCCTCCACTTT; CDR3aa: CASSAGTGEPPTSPLHF
j_gene: TRBJ2-1; v_gene: TRBV4-3; abundance: -; d_gene: TRBD2; CDR3nt: TGCGCCAGCAGCCAAGATGGGGCTAGCGGGAATGAGCAGTTCTTC; CDR3aa: CASSQDGASGNEQFF
j_gene: TRBJ2-2; v_gene: TRBV5-1; abundance: few; d_gene: TRBD2; CDR3nt: TGCGCCAGCAGCTTAATAGCGGGAGGGTCCACCGGGGAGCTGTTTTTT; CDR3aa: CASSLIAGGSTGELFF
j_gene: TRBJ1-1; v_gene: TRBV6-1; abundance: -; d_gene: -; CDR3nt: TGTGCCAGCATAACGGGCTTAGGCACTGAAGCTTTCTTT; CDR3aa: CASITGLGTEAFF
j_gene: TRBJ2-7; v_gene: TRBV28; abundance: once; d_gene: -; CDR3nt: TGTGCCAGCAGTTTTGCAGGCGGATATTACGAGCAGTACTTC; CDR3aa: CASSFAGGYYEQYF
j_gene: TRBJ1-2; v_gene: TRBV4-1; abundance: -; d_gene: -; CDR3nt: TGCGCCAGCAGCCAAGGGATCGTCGTAGCCTTC; CDR3aa: CASSQGIVVAF
j_gene: TRBJ2-3; v_gene: TRBV7-9; abundance: -; d_gene: -; CDR3nt: TGTGCCAGCAGCAGTATTCGGGACGGCACAGATACGCAGTATTTT; CDR3aa: CASSSIRDGTDTQYF
j_gene: TRBJ1-1; v_gene: TRBV5-3; abundance: -; d_gene: -; CDR3nt: TGTGCCAGAAGCTCTGGTTTCGGGGGACCTCACACTGAAGCTTTCTTT; CDR3aa: CARSSGFGGPHTEAFF
j_gene: TRBJ2-3; v_gene: TRBV28; abundance: -; d_gene: -; CDR3nt: TGTGCCAGCAGTTTGGAGGGGACAGACTCATTCACAGATACGCAGTATTTT; CDR3aa: CASSLEGTDSFTDTQYF
j_gene: TRBJ1-3; v_gene: TRBV13; abundance: -; d_gene: -; CDR3nt: TGTGCCAGCAGCTTAGCAGGGAAGGCTGGAAACACCATATATTTT; CDR3aa: CASSLAGKAGNTIYF
j_gene: TRBJ1-2; v_gene: TRBV15; abundance: hyperexpanded; d_gene: -; CDR3nt: TGTGCCACCAGCAGAGATCGGGGGACCCAGGTCTATGGCTACACCTTC; CDR3aa: CATSRDRGTQVYGYTF
j_gene: TRBJ2-1; v_gene: TRBV29-1; abundance: -; d_gene: TRBD1; CDR3nt: TGCAGCGTCATGGGAGGGACAGGGGAGAATGAGCAGTTCTTC; CDR3aa: CSVMGGTGENEQFF
j_gene: TRBJ2-6; v_gene: TRBV5-6; abundance: -; d_gene: -; CDR3nt: TGTGCCAGCAGACTTGGGATAAGTGGGGCCAACGTCCTGACTTTC; CDR3aa: CASRLGISGANVLTF
j_gene: TRBJ1-6; v_gene: TRBV27; abundance: -; d_gene: -; CDR3nt: TGTGCCAGCAGTTTTTCGACCTTGGGTAATTCACCCCTCCACTTT; CDR3aa: CASSFSTLGNSPLHF
j_gene: TRBJ1-1; v_gene: TRBV10-3; abundance: -; d_gene: -; CDR3nt: TGTGCCATCAGTGAGCCTACGACAGCCAACACTGAAGCTTTCTTT; CDR3aa: CAISEPTTANTEAFF
j_gene: TRBJ1-5; v_gene: TRBV7-2; abundance: once; d_gene: -; CDR3nt: TGTGCCAGCAGCTTGACAGTCTATAGCAATCAGCCCCAGCATTTT; CDR3aa: CASSLTVYSNQPQHF
j_gene: TRBJ2-1; v_gene: TRBV27; abundance: -; d_gene: TRBD2; CDR3nt: TGTGCCAGCATTCGACCGGGACTAGGCCGTGAGCAGTTCTTC; CDR3aa: CASIRPGLGREQFF
j_gene: TRBJ1-2; v_gene: TRBV19; abundance: few; d_gene: TRBD1; CDR3nt: TGTGCCAGTAGCATAGAACCGACAGGGGGAACCCCTACCCACTTATATGGCTACACCTTC; CDR3aa: CASSIEPTGGTPTHLYGYTF
j_gene: TRBJ1-2; v_gene: TRBV9; abundance: -; d_gene: -; CDR3nt: TGTGCCAGCAGCATGGGTCCTTATGGCTACACCTTC; CDR3aa: CASSMGPYGYTF
j_gene: TRBJ1-1; v_gene: TRBV6-6; abundance: -; d_gene: -; CDR3nt: TGTGCCAGCAGTTACGGGAGGGACATGATAGCTTTCTTT; CDR3aa: CASSYGRDMIAFF
j_gene: TRBJ2-5; v_gene: TRBV6-1; abundance: -; d_gene: TRBD2; CDR3nt: TGTGCCAGCTTTAGGGGAGGGTCGGCCCAGTACTTC; CDR3aa: CASFRGGSAQYF
j_gene: TRBJ2-2; v_gene: TRBV4-2; abundance: -; d_gene: TRBD2; CDR3nt: TGTGCCAGCAGCCAAGATACCCAACTAGCGGGGGTCACCGGGGAGCTGTTTTTT; CDR3aa: CASSQDTQLAGVTGELFF
j_gene: TRBJ2-1; v_gene: TRBV9; abundance: -; d_gene: TRBD2; CDR3nt: TGTGCCAGCAGCGATAGTATAGCGGGGGGGTACAATGAGCAGTTCTTC; CDR3aa: CASSDSIAGGYNEQFF
j_gene: TRBJ2-7; v_gene: TRBV29-1; abundance: -; d_gene: TRBD2; CDR3nt: TGCAGCGTGGAAGGACTAGCGGGAGACTACGAGCAGTACTTC; CDR3aa: CSVEGLAGDYEQYF
j_gene: TRBJ2-3; v_gene: TRBV7-9; abundance: -; d_gene: TRBD2; CDR3nt: TGTGCCAGCAGCTTAGGTAGGGAGGGTACGCAGTATTTT; CDR3aa: CASSLGREGTQYF
j_gene: TRBJ2-5; v_gene: TRBV6-6; abundance: few; d_gene: TRBD1; CDR3nt: TGTGCCAGCAGTCAGGGACAGGGGGCGTTTTCCGAGACCCAGTACTTC; CDR3aa: CASSQGQGAFSETQYF
j_gene: TRBJ1-6; v_gene: TRBV7-8; abundance: -; d_gene: -; CDR3nt: TGTGCCAGCAGCTCTGGGACGATCGGGGCAGGGAATTCACCCCTCCACTTT; CDR3aa: CASSSGTIGAGNSPLHF
j_gene: TRBJ2-7; v_gene: TRBV28; abundance: -; d_gene: -; CDR3nt: TGTGCCAGCAGTTTTAAATACGAGCAGTACTTC; CDR3aa: CASSFKYEQYF
j_gene: TRBJ2-7; v_gene: TRBV28; abundance: -; d_gene: -; CDR3nt: TGTGCCAGCAGCTCCCGGGCCTCCTACGAGCAGTACTTC; CDR3aa: CASSSRASYEQYF
j_gene: TRBJ1-1; v_gene: TRBV4-3; abundance: -; d_gene: -; CDR3nt: TGCGCCAGCAGCCAAGATGATGAACACCTGAACACTGAAGCTTTCTTT; CDR3aa: CASSQDDEHLNTEAFF
j_gene: TRBJ1-2; v_gene: TRBV5-6; abundance: -; d_gene: -; CDR3nt: TGTGCCAGCAGCTTGGAGCCCCGCTATGGCTACACCTTC; CDR3aa: CASSLEPRYGYTF